The present entry profiles one T cell receptor beta chain with its context. Its antigen is undetermined. The data are from a study of shared clonotypes between healthy human individuals. Study results and limitations: Approximately 5.1% was the fraction of naive CD4 clonotypes found shared across four donors. With few donors, the genetic and exposure-history diversity represented was limited.

Samples underwent the assay at deep level. Methods used by the authors: ImmunoSEQ gave junction-only sequences without quality scores, so filtering differed. TCRdb's table, derived via immunoSEQ multiplex PCR, lists solely in-frame clones and lacks some. The D gene and trimming were derived from the DNA, and the V and J assignments and clone size from that table. The sample records roughly 720,000 clones, around 90% being singletons. V lost 1 base and J 0 bases, leaving 14 bases between the germline ends. The CDR3 consists of 16 residues. Germline V CDR1 and CDR2: SGHNT, YYREEE (reference sequence). The sample comprised memory CD8+ T cells from PBMCs. The sample's subset: CD45RO+ cells pooled with CCR7-negative TemRA cells. The chain recombines TRBV5-4 with TRBJ2-7; unclear D gene. This TCR was recovered from a man between 18 and 29 years old in good health. Some clones in this sample may be carry-over from other donors' samples. The DNA of the CDR3 is TGTGCCAGCAGCTTGCTGGGCCCATCGGGCTCCTACGAGCAGTACTTC. It specifies CASSLLGPSGSYEQYF.